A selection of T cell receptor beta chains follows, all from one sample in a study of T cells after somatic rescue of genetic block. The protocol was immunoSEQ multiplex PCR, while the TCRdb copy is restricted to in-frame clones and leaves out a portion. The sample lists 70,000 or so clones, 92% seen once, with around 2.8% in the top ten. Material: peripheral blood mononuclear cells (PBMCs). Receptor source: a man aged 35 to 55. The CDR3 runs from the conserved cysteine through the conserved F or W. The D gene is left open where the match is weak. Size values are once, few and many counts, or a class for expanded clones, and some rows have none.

CDR3nt: TGTGCCAGCAGCACGGACAGGGGCCGGGGCGGGGAGCTGTTTTTT
CDR3aa: CASSTDRGRGGELFF
abundance: -
v_gene: TRBV7-9
d_gene: TRBD1
len: 15
j_gene: TRBJ2-2

CDR3nt: TGTGCCAGCGCTAAGGGCACTGAAGCTTTCTTT
CDR3aa: CASAKGTEAFF
abundance: -
v_gene: TRBV27
d_gene: -
len: 11
j_gene: TRBJ1-1

CDR3nt: TGTGCCAGCAGACTTCTAGCGGCGGATGAGCAGTTCTTC
CDR3aa: CASRLLAADEQFF
abundance: -
v_gene: TRBV6-5
d_gene: TRBD2
len: 13
j_gene: TRBJ2-1

CDR3nt: TGTGCCATCAGTGAGTCTTCTAGCGGACGCTCCTACGAGCAGTACTTC
CDR3aa: CAISESSSGRSYEQYF
abundance: -
v_gene: TRBV10-3
d_gene: TRBD2
len: 16
j_gene: TRBJ2-7

CDR3nt: TGTGCCAGCAGCTTGGACAGACACGAGCAGTACTTC
CDR3aa: CASSLDRHEQYF
abundance: -
v_gene: TRBV13
d_gene: -
len: 12
j_gene: TRBJ2-7

CDR3nt: TGTGCCTGCGGGCTAGCGGGAGGGCCGGGGGAGACCCAGTACTTC
CDR3aa: CACGLAGGPGETQYF
abundance: -
v_gene: TRBV7-2
d_gene: TRBD2
len: 15
j_gene: TRBJ2-5

CDR3nt: TGTGCCAGCAGCGAGGGACAGGGTGACAATGAGCAGTTCTTC
CDR3aa: CASSEGQGDNEQFF
abundance: -
v_gene: TRBV9
d_gene: TRBD1
len: 14
j_gene: TRBJ2-1

CDR3nt: TGTGCCAGCAGTTTCAGGGTGGGTGAAAAACTGTTTTTT
CDR3aa: CASSFRVGEKLFF
abundance: -
v_gene: TRBV6-6
d_gene: -
len: 13
j_gene: TRBJ1-4

CDR3nt: TGCGCCAGCAGCTTTAAAGGGGCTGCCCTCCCAACTAATGAAAAACTGTTTTTT
CDR3aa: CASSFKGAALPTNEKLFF
abundance: -
v_gene: TRBV5-1
d_gene: -
len: 18
j_gene: TRBJ1-4

CDR3nt: TGTGCCAGCAGCCCCTCCCTGGGCCCCTACGAGCAGTACTTC
CDR3aa: CASSPSLGPYEQYF
abundance: -
v_gene: TRBV7-9
d_gene: -
len: 14
j_gene: TRBJ2-7

CDR3nt: TGCGCCAGCCACGGACAGGGAGCTTTGGGCACTGAAGCTTTCTTT
CDR3aa: CASHGQGALGTEAFF
abundance: -
v_gene: TRBV5-1
d_gene: TRBD1
len: 15
j_gene: TRBJ1-1

CDR3nt: TGTGCCAGCAGTGGACACACAGGGGTCCGGACTGAAGCTTTCTTT
CDR3aa: CASSGHTGVRTEAFF
abundance: -
v_gene: TRBV25-1
d_gene: TRBD1
len: 15
j_gene: TRBJ1-1

CDR3nt: TGTGCCAGCAGGGGACAGGGGGCGGGCAATCAGCCCCAGCATTTT
CDR3aa: CASRGQGAGNQPQHF
abundance: -
v_gene: TRBV6-6
d_gene: TRBD1
len: 15
j_gene: TRBJ1-5

CDR3nt: TGTGCCAGCAGCTTAGAGGGTCAGGGAAGAGGCGAGCAGTACTTC
CDR3aa: CASSLEGQGRGEQYF
abundance: -
v_gene: TRBV7-3
d_gene: -
len: 15
j_gene: TRBJ2-7

CDR3nt: TGTGCTAGCAGCTTAGCAATCGGGGTAGGGGAAACGCAGTATTTT
CDR3aa: CASSLAIGVGETQYF
abundance: once
v_gene: TRBV7-7
d_gene: -
len: 15
j_gene: TRBJ2-3

CDR3nt: TGTGCCAGCAGTTTTGCCCGACACAACACTGAAGCTTTCTTT
CDR3aa: CASSFARHNTEAFF
abundance: -
v_gene: TRBV28
d_gene: -
len: 14
j_gene: TRBJ1-1

CDR3nt: TGTGCCAGCAGCTCCCAGGGTGGGGAAAAACTGTTTTTT
CDR3aa: CASSSQGGEKLFF
abundance: -
v_gene: TRBV7-9
d_gene: -
len: 13
j_gene: TRBJ1-4

CDR3nt: TGCGCCAGCAGCCAGGGGACTAGCGGGATCTCCTACGAGCAGTACTTC
CDR3aa: CASSQGTSGISYEQYF
abundance: -
v_gene: TRBV4-1
d_gene: TRBD2
len: 16
j_gene: TRBJ2-7

CDR3nt: TGCGCCAGCAGCCAAGATGGGGGACTAGGCTCCTACAATGAGCAGTTCTTC
CDR3aa: CASSQDGGLGSYNEQFF
abundance: -
v_gene: TRBV4-3
d_gene: TRBD2
len: 17
j_gene: TRBJ2-1

CDR3nt: TGCGCCAGCACCGCCGACAGGATGAACACTGAAGCTTTCTTT
CDR3aa: CASTADRMNTEAFF
abundance: -
v_gene: TRBV5-1
d_gene: -
len: 14
j_gene: TRBJ1-1

CDR3nt: TGTGCCAGCAGCCAATTGTACCCTGCGGAATACGAGCAGTACTTC
CDR3aa: CASSQLYPAEYEQYF
abundance: -
v_gene: TRBV14
d_gene: -
len: 15
j_gene: TRBJ2-7

CDR3nt: TGTGCCAGCAGTGAGCCGGGACTAGGAAACAATGAGCAGTTCTTC
CDR3aa: CASSEPGLGNNEQFF
abundance: once
v_gene: TRBV6-1
d_gene: TRBD2
len: 15
j_gene: TRBJ2-1

CDR3nt: TGTGCCATCGGGACTAGCGGGAGCCATGAGCAGTTCTTC
CDR3aa: CAIGTSGSHEQFF
abundance: -
v_gene: TRBV10-3
d_gene: TRBD2
len: 13
j_gene: TRBJ2-1

CDR3nt: TGTGCCAGCAGCCCCCCCCTCGGGACAGGGGGCCGCGGAACAACTAACACCATATATTTT
CDR3aa: CASSPPLGTGGRGTTNTIYF
abundance: -
v_gene: TRBV28
d_gene: TRBD1
len: 20
j_gene: TRBJ1-3

CDR3nt: TGTGCCAGTAAGGCGGGGTACAATGAGCAGTTCTTC
CDR3aa: CASKAGYNEQFF
abundance: -
v_gene: TRBV19
d_gene: -
len: 12
j_gene: TRBJ2-1

CDR3nt: TGTGCCAGCAGTTTATGGGGTGACAAGGGGCGGGCTTTCTTT
CDR3aa: CASSLWGDKGRAFF
abundance: -
v_gene: TRBV27
d_gene: -
len: 14
j_gene: TRBJ1-1

CDR3nt: TGTGCCAGCAGCTGGGTAGGAGGGAATAATTCACCCCTCCACTTT
CDR3aa: CASSWVGGNNSPLHF
abundance: -
v_gene: TRBV11-2
d_gene: -
len: 15
j_gene: TRBJ1-6

CDR3nt: TGTGCCAGCAGAGGGACCTCTGAAGCTTTCTTT
CDR3aa: CASRGTSEAFF
abundance: -
v_gene: TRBV6-5
d_gene: -
len: 11
j_gene: TRBJ1-1

CDR3nt: TGTGCCATCAGAGAGGGGCTAGCGGGAGGCGAGCAGTACTTC
CDR3aa: CAIREGLAGGEQYF
abundance: -
v_gene: TRBV10-3
d_gene: TRBD2
len: 14
j_gene: TRBJ2-7

CDR3nt: TGTGCCAGCAGCCCCTATACACGGAGAGCAGGGGGCGGGAATTCACCCCTCCACTTT
CDR3aa: CASSPYTRRAGGGNSPLHF
abundance: -
v_gene: TRBV7-6
d_gene: TRBD1
len: 19
j_gene: TRBJ1-6

CDR3nt: TGTGCCAGCAGTGAACTGGCGGGGGGCACAGATACGCAGTATTTT
CDR3aa: CASSELAGGTDTQYF
abundance: -
v_gene: TRBV2
d_gene: TRBD2
len: 15
j_gene: TRBJ2-3

CDR3nt: TGTGCCAGCAGTAATGACAGAATTAACACTGAAGCTTTCTTT
CDR3aa: CASSNDRINTEAFF
abundance: -
v_gene: TRBV6-6
d_gene: -
len: 14
j_gene: TRBJ1-1

CDR3nt: TGTGCCAGCTCACCCCCAGCGGGCGCAACCTACAATGAGCAGTTCTTC
CDR3aa: CASSPPAGATYNEQFF
abundance: -
v_gene: TRBV18
d_gene: -
len: 16
j_gene: TRBJ2-1

CDR3nt: TGCGCCAGCAGCTTGGGGACAGGGTATAGCAATCAGCCCCAGCATTTT
CDR3aa: CASSLGTGYSNQPQHF
abundance: -
v_gene: TRBV5-1
d_gene: TRBD1
len: 16
j_gene: TRBJ1-5

CDR3nt: TGTGCCAGCAGTGGACTAGCGGGAGTTCAGGGCACAGATACGCAGTATTTT
CDR3aa: CASSGLAGVQGTDTQYF
abundance: -
v_gene: TRBV9
d_gene: TRBD2
len: 17
j_gene: TRBJ2-3

CDR3nt: TGCGCCAGCAGCCAGGCTAGCCTCGACAATGAGCAGTTCTTC
CDR3aa: CASSQASLDNEQFF
abundance: -
v_gene: TRBV4-1
d_gene: -
len: 14
j_gene: TRBJ2-1

CDR3nt: TGTGCCAGCAGCTTACGCGGGACAGGGGGCTCGGTGCAGTACTTC
CDR3aa: CASSLRGTGGSVQYF
abundance: -
v_gene: TRBV7-2
d_gene: TRBD1
len: 15
j_gene: TRBJ2-7

CDR3nt: TGTGCCAGCAGTGGGAACCTAGCGGGAGGGCCTCACGAGCAGTACTTC
CDR3aa: CASSGNLAGGPHEQYF
abundance: -
v_gene: TRBV27
d_gene: TRBD2
len: 16
j_gene: TRBJ2-7

CDR3nt: TGTGCCAGCAAGGGGGAGGGACAGCCCCAGCATTTT
CDR3aa: CASKGEGQPQHF
abundance: once
v_gene: TRBV2
d_gene: -
len: 12
j_gene: TRBJ1-5

CDR3nt: TGTGCCAGCAGTGGGTGGGAGGGCTACGAGCAGTACTTC
CDR3aa: CASSGWEGYEQYF
abundance: -
v_gene: TRBV28
d_gene: TRBD2
len: 13
j_gene: TRBJ2-7

CDR3nt: TGTGCCAGCAGCTCGATGAAGGGGGATACGCAGTATTTT
CDR3aa: CASSSMKGDTQYF
abundance: -
v_gene: TRBV5-4
d_gene: -
len: 13
j_gene: TRBJ2-3

CDR3nt: TGCGCCAGCAGCCCCCCGGGACTAGCGGGATTTCATGAGCAGTTCTTC
CDR3aa: CASSPPGLAGFHEQFF
abundance: -
v_gene: TRBV4-1
d_gene: TRBD2
len: 16
j_gene: TRBJ2-1

CDR3nt: TGTGCCAGTAGTCTGACGTTGGCTAGCAATCAGCCCCAGCATTTT
CDR3aa: CASSLTLASNQPQHF
abundance: -
v_gene: TRBV19
d_gene: -
len: 15
j_gene: TRBJ1-5

CDR3nt: TGCGCCAGCAGCTTGGCGGGGACAGGGGTGGTTGGGGGCACTGAAGCTTTCTTT
CDR3aa: CASSLAGTGVVGGTEAFF
abundance: once
v_gene: TRBV5-1
d_gene: TRBD1
len: 18
j_gene: TRBJ1-1

CDR3nt: TGTGCCAGCAGCAGGGGTCCCGGGGAGCTGTTTTTT
CDR3aa: CASSRGPGELFF
abundance: -
v_gene: TRBV11-2
d_gene: -
len: 12
j_gene: TRBJ2-2

CDR3nt: TGTGCCAGCAGCCCAAGGGACAGGGGAGGCGGCTACACCTTC
CDR3aa: CASSPRDRGGGYTF
abundance: -
v_gene: TRBV11-2
d_gene: TRBD1
len: 14
j_gene: TRBJ1-2

CDR3nt: TGTGCCAGCAGCTTTTCGGGGACAGAGAAAGGCTACACCTTC
CDR3aa: CASSFSGTEKGYTF
abundance: -
v_gene: TRBV5-8
d_gene: TRBD1
len: 14
j_gene: TRBJ1-2

CDR3nt: TGTGCCTGCAAGTCGGGACGCAGGGGGGAGACCCAGTACTTC
CDR3aa: CACKSGRRGETQYF
abundance: -
v_gene: TRBV5-4
d_gene: TRBD1
len: 14
j_gene: TRBJ2-5

CDR3nt: TGTGCCAGTAGACAGGGGGAGACCGATACTGAAGCTTTCTTT
CDR3aa: CASRQGETDTEAFF
abundance: -
v_gene: TRBV19
d_gene: TRBD1
len: 14
j_gene: TRBJ1-1

CDR3nt: TGTGCCTTAAGAGGGCAGAAGAACACCGGGGAGCTGTTTTTT
CDR3aa: CALRGQKNTGELFF
abundance: once
v_gene: TRBV18
d_gene: -
len: 14
j_gene: TRBJ2-2

CDR3nt: TGTGCCAGCAGTTACGGAGCAGGCATCCAAGAGACCCAGTACTTC
CDR3aa: CASSYGAGIQETQYF
abundance: -
v_gene: TRBV6-6
d_gene: -
len: 15
j_gene: TRBJ2-5

CDR3nt: TGCGCCAGCAGCCAAGAACGTCTGAACACCGGGGAGCTGTTTTTT
CDR3aa: CASSQERLNTGELFF
abundance: -
v_gene: TRBV4-1
d_gene: -
len: 15
j_gene: TRBJ2-2

CDR3nt: TGTGCCATCAGGGGGACAGAGACCTACGAGCAGTACTTC
CDR3aa: CAIRGTETYEQYF
abundance: -
v_gene: TRBV10-3
d_gene: TRBD1
len: 13
j_gene: TRBJ2-7

CDR3nt: TGTGCCAGCAGCGTAGAGGACAACTCTGGAAACACCATATATTTT
CDR3aa: CASSVEDNSGNTIYF
abundance: -
v_gene: TRBV9
d_gene: -
len: 15
j_gene: TRBJ1-3

CDR3nt: TGTGCCAGCAGTTGGACTAGCGGGTCCTACGAGCAGTACTTC
CDR3aa: CASSWTSGSYEQYF
abundance: -
v_gene: TRBV27
d_gene: TRBD2
len: 14
j_gene: TRBJ2-7

CDR3nt: TGTGCCAGCAGCTTGGGAGCGGGATTAATCTACGAGCAGTACTTC
CDR3aa: CASSLGAGLIYEQYF
abundance: -
v_gene: TRBV5-4
d_gene: TRBD2
len: 15
j_gene: TRBJ2-7

CDR3nt: TGCGCCAGCAGCGCCGGGGATGTCGCGAGGGACAATGAGCAGTTCTTC
CDR3aa: CASSAGDVARDNEQFF
abundance: -
v_gene: TRBV5-1
d_gene: -
len: 16
j_gene: TRBJ2-1